What follows are 8 T cell receptor beta chains derived from one specimen sequenced in a study of T cell responses to AZD1222 COVID-19 vaccine. Measured with immunoSEQ multiplex PCR; TCRdb has only the in-frame clones, and not every one. The sample holds 100,000 to 150,000 clones, around 86% seen once. This sample comprised peripheral blood, obtained on day 0 of AZD1222 vaccination. Receptors originate from an adult in good health.

This clone was seen a few times. The rearrangement joins TRBV14 to TRBJ2-7; tentatively, D is TRBD1 or TRBD2 (5 bases each). The CDR3 runs to 15 residues. CDR1 is SGHDN, CDR2 FVKESK, per germline. The V end lost 0 bases, the J end lost 2 bases, and 11 bases lay between the germline ends. In nucleotides, the CDR3 is TGTGCCAGCAGCCAAGATTCCTGGGGGACCTACGAGCAGTACTTC. It specifies CASSQDSWGTYEQYF.

The chain employs TRBV9 and TRBJ1-2; D ambiguous. The V end lost 7 bases, the J end lost 5 bases, and 3 bases lay between the germline ends. The CDR3 runs 9 residues. The germline CDR1 and CDR2 sequences are SGDLS and YYNGEE. CDR3 protein: CASGYGYTF. Here the CDR3 DNA reads TGTGCCAGCGGGTATGGCTACACCTTC.

The chain uses TRBV27 and TRBJ1-2; TRBD1 agrees at 10 bases. Per germline, CDR1 MNHEY and CDR2 SMNVEV (reference sequence). V lost 5 bases and J lost 6; bases outside the gene matches: 9. The CDR3 runs to 15 residues. This CDR3 reads CASSLTGTGVNGYTF. The CDR3 DNA reads TGTGCCAGCAGTCTTACCGGGACAGGGGTTAATGGCTACACCTTC.

V gene TRBV7-9 combines with J gene TRBJ2-5; the D is unclear. The V gene's germline CDR1 is SEHNR and CDR2 FQNEAQ (reference sequence). V lost 3 bases and J lost 8, with 10 bases in between. This CDR3 contains 12 residues. CDR3 nucleotide sequence: TGTGCCAGCAGCTTCGAGGAGACTACCCAGTACTTC. Its protein is CASSFEETTQYF. Combining the CDR3 with reference TRBV7-9 and TRBJ2-5 gives the whole variable domain DTGVSQNPRHKITKRGQNVTFRCDPISEHNRLYWYRQTLGQGPEFLTYFQNEAQLEKSRLLSDRFSAERPKGSFSTLEIQRTEQGDSAMYLCASSFEETTQYFGPGTRLLVL.

Only one count was recorded for this clone. The CDR3 sequence: CASSQDGVEQETQYF. CDR3 nucleotides: TGCGCCAGCAGCCAAGATGGAGTAGAGCAAGAGACCCAGTACTTC. V usage is TRBV4-1 and J usage is TRBJ2-5; D is unresolved. The CDR3 has 15 amino acids. Germline CDR1 MGHRA, CDR2 YSYEKL. Trimming stripped 0 bases from V and 2 bases from J, with 10 bases between.

The rearrangement joins TRBV15 to TRBJ1-1, with D unclear. V was pared by 5 bases and J by 3 bases, with 13 bases between. The CDR3 contains 14 residues. Germline CDR1 LNHNV, CDR2 YYDKDF (reference sequence). CDR3 loop: CATSRTGGYTEAFF. The CDR3 region has the DNA TGTGCCACCAGCCGGACGGGAGGGTACACTGAAGCTTTCTTT.

J is TRBJ2-2 and V is TRBV7-9; no reliable D call. Trimming cost V 1 base and J 6 bases, with 6 bases left between them. CDR1 and CDR2 from the germline V gene are SEHNR and FQNEAQ (reference sequence). The CDR3 loop spans 13 amino acids. The CDR3 nucleotides read TGTGCCAGCAGCTTAGGGAGTCCCGGGGAGCTGTTTTTT. This codes for CASSLGSPGELFF.

This chain connects TRBV7-2 to TRBJ2-3; 8 bases agree with TRBD2. CDR3 length: 14 amino acids. The ends lost 3 bases at V and 6 bases at J; junction bases unmatched: 5. Germline V gene data show CDR1 as SGHTA and CDR2 as FQGNSA. DNA for the CDR3: TGTGCCAGCAGCTTTGATCCTAGCGGGGATACGCAGTATTTT. Translated, it gives CASSFDPSGDTQYF.